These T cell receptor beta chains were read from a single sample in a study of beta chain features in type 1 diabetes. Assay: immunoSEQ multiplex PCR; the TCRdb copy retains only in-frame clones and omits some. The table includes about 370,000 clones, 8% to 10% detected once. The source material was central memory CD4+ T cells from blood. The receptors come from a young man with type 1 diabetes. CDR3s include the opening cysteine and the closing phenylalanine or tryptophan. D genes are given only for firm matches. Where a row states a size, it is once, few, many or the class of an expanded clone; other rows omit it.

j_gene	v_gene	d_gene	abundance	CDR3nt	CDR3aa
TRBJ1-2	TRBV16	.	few	TGTGCCAGCAGCCAATCATCGGACTATGGCTACACCTTC	CASSQSSDYGYTF
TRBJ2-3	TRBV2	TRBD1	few	TGTGCCAGCGGCCGGGACAGGGGCTCGGCAGATACGCAGTATTTT	CASGRDRGSADTQYF
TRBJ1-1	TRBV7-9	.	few	TGTGCCAGCAGCTCGGCAGGGGACACTGAAGCTTTCTTT	CASSSAGDTEAFF
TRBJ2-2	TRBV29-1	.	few	TGCAGCGTTGCCACTAGCACGGCCGGGGAGCTGTTTTTT	CSVATSTAGELFF
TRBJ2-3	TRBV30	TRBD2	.	TGTGCCTGCAGGGCTAGCGGGAGAGGTACAGATACGCAGTATTTT	CACRASGRGTDTQYF
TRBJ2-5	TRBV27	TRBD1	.	TGTGCCAGCAGCACGGGGGACAGGGGTAGTATTGTCCAAGAGACCCAGTACTTC	CASSTGDRGSIVQETQYF
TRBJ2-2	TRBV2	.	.	TGTGCCAGCAGAGTTGCGGGTTACACCGGGGAGCTGTTTTTT	CASRVAGYTGELFF
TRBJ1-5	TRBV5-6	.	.	TGTGCCAGCAGCCCCGCGGGAGGTGGGCAGCCCCAGCATTTT	CASSPAGGGQPQHF
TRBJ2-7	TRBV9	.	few	TGTGCCAGTGCGACAAATACCTACGAGCAGTACTTC	CASATNTYEQYF
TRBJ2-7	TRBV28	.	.	TGTGCCAGCAGTTACCTTTACGAGCAGTACTTC	CASSYLYEQYF
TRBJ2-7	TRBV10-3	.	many	TGTGCCCCGGCTGGGGGAGGCCGCGAGCAGTACTTC	CAPAGGGREQYF
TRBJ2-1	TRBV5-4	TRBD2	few	TGTGCCAGCAGCTTGTGGCCTAGCGGGAGCGGCGGTGAGCAGTTCTTC	CASSLWPSGSGGEQFF
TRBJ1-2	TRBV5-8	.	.	TGTGCCAGCAGCTTGTGGGGCTATGGCTACACCTTC	CASSLWGYGYTF
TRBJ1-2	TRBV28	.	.	TGTGCCAGCAGCCTGCTATCCTATGGCTACACCTTC	CASSLLSYGYTF
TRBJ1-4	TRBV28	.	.	TGTGCCAGCAAGGGTCCGTTGGGGAGTGAAAAACTGTTTTTT	CASKGPLGSEKLFF
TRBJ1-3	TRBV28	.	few	TGTGCCAGCAGTCCCGCCAGCGGAAACACCATATATTTT	CASSPASGNTIYF
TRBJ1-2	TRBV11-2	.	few	TGTGCCAGCAGCCCTGATGGGGGTGCGGTATTGAGGGGCTACACCTTC	CASSPDGGAVLRGYTF
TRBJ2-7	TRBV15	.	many	TGTGCCACCAGCAGAGATCAAGGGGGTACCTACGAGCAGTACTTC	CATSRDQGGTYEQYF
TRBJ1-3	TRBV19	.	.	TGTGCCAGTAGTATCATGCAAGCTTCTGGAAACACCATATATTTT	CASSIMQASGNTIYF
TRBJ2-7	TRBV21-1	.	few	TGTGCCAGCAGCAAAGCGGACACCTACTACGAGCAGTACTTC	CASSKADTYYEQYF
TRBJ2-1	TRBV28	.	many	TGTGCCAGCAGTTTCGCGGGGGCGCCGGGGAATGGTGAGCAGTTCTTC	CASSFAGAPGNGEQFF
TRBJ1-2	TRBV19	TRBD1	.	TGTGCCAGTAGAAATCAAGAAAGGGGGCTTGGCTATGGCTACACCTTC	CASRNQERGLGYGYTF
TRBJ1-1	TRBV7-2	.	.	TGTGCCAGCAGCTTAAATCAGGATAATGAAGCTTTCTTT	CASSLNQDNEAFF
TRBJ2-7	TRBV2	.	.	TGTGCCAGCACTGATGTGGGACGCAGCTCCTACGAGCAGTACTTC	CASTDVGRSSYEQYF
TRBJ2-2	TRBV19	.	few	TGTGCCAGTAGTATGTGGCAGGGGAACGGGGAGCTGTTTTTT	CASSMWQGNGELFF
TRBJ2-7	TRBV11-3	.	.	TGTGCCAGCAGTCCGGGGGGGACAGTCGACGAGCAGTACTTC	CASSPGGTVDEQYF
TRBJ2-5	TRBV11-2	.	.	TGTGCCAGCAGCTTACCGTGGGGAGGTTTAACAGAGACCCAGTACTTC	CASSLPWGGLTETQYF
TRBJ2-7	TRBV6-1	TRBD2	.	TGTGCCAGCAGTGAAGGAGGCGGGAGGGCTATCTACGAGCAGTACTTC	CASSEGGGRAIYEQYF
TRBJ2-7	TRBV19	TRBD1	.	TGTGCCAGTAGTCCACAGACAGGGACCTACGAGCAGTACTTC	CASSPQTGTYEQYF
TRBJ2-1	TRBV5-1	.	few	TGCGCCAGCAGGGAGTCTACGACCCGCTCCTACAATGAGCAGTTCTTC	CASRESTTRSYNEQFF
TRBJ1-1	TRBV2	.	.	TGTGCCAGCAGCGCGGTGCCGATTCTGAACACTGAAGCTTTCTTT	CASSAVPILNTEAFF
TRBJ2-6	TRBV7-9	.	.	TGTGCCAGCAGCACACAGCCTGGGGCCAACGTCCTGACTTTC	CASSTQPGANVLTF
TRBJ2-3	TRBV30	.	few	TGTGCCTGGGGGACGCCCATTACGCAGTATTTT	CAWGTPITQYF
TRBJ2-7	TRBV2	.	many	TGTGCCAGCAGTTCTAGGGGGTACGAGCAGTACTTC	CASSSRGYEQYF
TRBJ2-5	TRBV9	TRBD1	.	TGTGCCAGCAGAGGGACAGGTCAAGAGACCCAGTACTTC	CASRGTGQETQYF
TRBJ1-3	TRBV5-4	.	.	TGTGCCAGCAGCTTGTGGGGGGCTGGAAACACCATATATTTT	CASSLWGAGNTIYF
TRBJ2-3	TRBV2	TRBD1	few	TGTGCCAGCAGTGACGGGACAGGGAGTACGCAGTATTTT	CASSDGTGSTQYF
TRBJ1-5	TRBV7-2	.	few	TGTGCCAGCAGCTCTGAGGGTAGGGGCAATCAGCCCCAGCATTTT	CASSSEGRGNQPQHF
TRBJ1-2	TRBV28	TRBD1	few	TGTGCCAGCAGTTCGCCCGGGACAGGGGACCTTATTGGCTACACCTTC	CASSSPGTGDLIGYTF
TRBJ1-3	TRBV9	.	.	TGTGCCAGCAGCGTAGGAGGGGGGCACTCTGGAAACACCATATATTTT	CASSVGGGHSGNTIYF
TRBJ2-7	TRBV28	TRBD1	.	TGTGCCAGCAGCCGAAGACAGGGGCTTCGGGAGCAGTACTTC	CASSRRQGLREQYF